This T cell receptor beta chain was sequenced in a study of T-cell memory formation after mild COVID-19. Overall study context: The two donors had largely donor-specific TCR clusters. Study-wide results and limits: That cross-reactive memory joined was suggested by some responding clones appearing in pre-infection memory. For contracting clones, CD4+ ones sat mainly in CM and EM, CD8+ in EMRA.

Worth noting for this clonotype: Its antigen is not identified.

Germline V gives CDR1 MNHEY, CDR2 SVGAGI. The CDR3 consists of 14 residues. The V end was cut by 0 bases, the J end by 5 bases, with 10 bases between. Constant-segment-primed 5'RACE gave TCR alpha and TCR beta cDNA libraries with sample barcodes and UMIs. TCRdb independently ran MiXCR on the 5' RACE reads; one entry per CDR3 protein. The sample has hundreds of thousands of distinct CDR3 sequences, roughly 15% seen once. This TCR came from a man aged 18 to 35 who had mild COVID-19 (a few samples of this study predate the infection). Cell type and time point are not known. Sequencing was carried out using PBMCs or a T cell subset sorted from them (not recorded which). The chain carries TRBV6-5 and TRBJ1-2, with D possibly TRBD1 on 6 matching bases. CDR3 sequence (DNA): TGTGCCAGCAGTTACTCGAACAGGGCTTATGGCTACACCTTC. Translated, it gives CASSYSNRAYGYTF.